This TCR beta chain was sequenced during a study of T cell responses to AZD1222 COVID-19 vaccine (dated by TCRdb to 2020 to 2023). For the wider study: AZD1222 recipients with second doses at about 4 weeks or about 12 weeks were pooled, because spike-specific TCR depth and breadth did not differ between schedules. TCR sequencing covered about 230 trial participants: 200 to 220 given two doses of AZD1222 and about 26 given two doses of MenACWY control vaccine. Trial participants were enrolled by age into 18-55, 56-69 and 70-plus year subgroups, with roughly 160, 29 and 62 TCR-sequenced participants respectively.

Based on the germline V gene, the CDR1 and CDR2 sequences are MNHNS and SASEGT. The CDR3 measures 16 amino acids from cysteine to phenylalanine. Kept here is only the CDR3 DNA, which spans 48 bases and is read in frame from base 1. Ends trimmed: V by 4 bases, J by 2 bases; bases unmatched to a gene: 4. In the paper's terms, the time point label means: baseline before first vaccination. Vaccinee samples were obtained from the UK trials COV001 and COV002, which included a single-blind randomized controlled phase 2/3 trial of AZD1222 (ChAdOx1 nCoV-19) in healthy adults. For TCRbeta chain sequencing, PBMC samples from trial participants were taken at day 0 and at day 28 after the second dose. The CDR3 regions of human TCRbeta chains were subjected to immunosequencing. In the paper's pipeline: TCRs in the repertoires were matched against a reference library of SARS-CoV-2-specific TCRs that had been generated with the MIRA antigen-specificity platform. Breadth was defined as the fraction of unique TCRs that were SARS-CoV-2-associated. Depth was defined as the fraction of total T cells that were SARS-CoV-2-associated. Using the MIRA data, each spike-specific TCR was assigned both to the spike region to which the TCR was reactive and to a CD4 or CD8 class. Log10-transformed breadth and depth values were compared by one-way ANOVA with Sidak's multiple comparisons tests. The table comes from immuneACCESS by way of TCRdb, which keeps in-frame sequences with V and J called. Part of the clones is missing from these tables; in studies checked, under half for an unresolved V gene and the rest for unknown reasons. Clone size and the V and J calls come from that table; the DNA yielded D and trimming. Here the sample has roughly 120,000 clones; 85% to 95% occur a single time. The top ten constitute under 3.5% of the sample.

What the research found in general, with its limitations: Conclusions about previously exposed vaccinees are limited, since just five to seven AZD1222 recipients were seropositive for SARS-CoV-2 at baseline. Reportedly, close to half of the unique spike-specific TCRs recognized epitopes lying outside the regions that are mutated in the B.1.351 and B.1.1.7 variants. The 56-69-year group was small, and its depth increase did not reach significance, likely because of low power. The whole spike protein was spanned by vaccine-associated CD4 TCRs, and dominant responses were seen in regions 160-218 and 743-854. Participants were mostly white British and included more females than males, and it was suggested by the authors that clonal diversity may have been underestimated. No day 14 peak-response samples were available, so repertoires were characterized only after the peak T cell response. Spike-specific TCR breadth and depth rose significantly after two AZD1222 doses compared with day 0 and with MenACWY recipients.

Concerning this clone: The specificity of this receptor is unknown. The input lacks base qualities; no much larger clone sits a single base away.

This sequence was found in an adult in good health. Sequenced material: peripheral blood, taken on day 0 of AZD1222 vaccination. The chain employs TRBV6-1 and TRBJ2-1, and TRBD2 aligns with 11 junction nucleotides. The DNA sequence is TGTGCCAGCAGTGTCCTAGCGGGAGGTACCTACAATGAGCAGTTCTTC. It encodes CASSVLAGGTYNEQFF.